A selection of T cell receptor beta chains follows, all from one sample in a study of blood T cell repertoires in COVID-19. Profiled with immunoSEQ multiplex PCR; TCRdb holds only in-frame clones, not every one. Of tens of thousands of clones listed, more than 90% are singletons. Input material: peripheral blood. The receptors derive from a human donor in a cohort sampled during active COVID-19. The CDR3 runs from the conserved cysteine through the conserved F or W. D genes are given only for firm matches. Where a row states a size, it is once, few, many or the class of an expanded clone; other rows omit it.

TRBD1	TRBV5-5	TRBJ2-1	-	CASSPGGQGAYYNEQFF	TGTGCCAGCAGCCCAGGGGGACAGGGGGCCTACTACAATGAGCAGTTCTTC
TRBD1	TRBV7-3	TRBJ2-7	-	CASSSDRGHEQYF	TGTGCCAGCAGCTCGGACAGGGGCCACGAGCAGTACTTC
TRBD1	TRBV11-2	TRBJ1-6	-	CASSLLTQGVKSLHF	TGTGCCAGCAGCTTATTAACCCAGGGGGTGAAATCCCTCCACTTT
TRBD1	TRBV4-3	TRBJ1-1	-	CASSLGQVLNTEAFF	TGCGCCAGCAGCCTCGGACAGGTGCTGAACACTGAAGCTTTCTTT
-	TRBV7-9	TRBJ1-2	once	CASSLGVSNYGYTF	TGTGCCAGCAGCTTAGGAGTTTCTAACTATGGCTACACCTTC
TRBD2	TRBV19	TRBJ2-5	-	CASSPTSGLQETQYF	TGTGCCAGTAGTCCGACTAGCGGTCTACAAGAGACCCAGTACTTC
-	TRBV12-5	TRBJ1-4	-	CASGFGGHGEKLFF	TGTGCTAGTGGTTTTGGGGGACACGGTGAAAAACTGTTTTTT
TRBD1	TRBV2	TRBJ2-7	-	CASRPGQGDEQYF	TGTGCCAGCAGACCGGGACAGGGGGACGAGCAGTACTTC
TRBD2	TRBV2	TRBJ2-4	-	CASSERKGKQIPSGGNIQYF	TGTGCCAGCAGTGAGAGGAAAGGCAAGCAGATCCCTTCGGGGGGAAACATTCAGTACTTC
-	TRBV28	TRBJ1-2	-	CASSFRVNYGYTF	TGTGCCAGCAGTTTTCGGGTTAACTATGGCTACACCTTC
TRBD2	TRBV4-2	TRBJ2-7	-	CASSQGIAGGPGEQYF	TGTGCCAGCAGCCAGGGGATAGCGGGAGGGCCTGGCGAGCAGTACTTC
-	TRBV2	TRBJ2-6	-	CASRDEGSGANVLTF	TGTGCCAGCAGGGACGAGGGTTCCGGGGCCAACGTCCTGACTTTC
TRBD1	TRBV11-2	TRBJ2-3	-	CASSPGTGGFETDTQYF	TGTGCCAGCAGCCCGGGGACAGGGGGCTTCGAGACAGATACGCAGTATTTT
-	TRBV28	TRBJ2-7	-	CASSQSDRYEQYF	TGTGCCAGCAGCCAGAGCGACAGATACGAGCAGTACTTC
-	TRBV11-2	TRBJ2-7	-	CASSLLQGGPYEQYF	TGTGCCAGCAGCTTATTACAGGGCGGGCCCTACGAGCAGTACTTC
-	TRBV6-4	TRBJ1-5	-	CASSAEVGQPQHF	TGTGCCAGCAGTGCAGAGGTCGGCCAGCCCCAGCATTTT
-	TRBV5-1	TRBJ1-5	-	CASSPGQINQPQHF	TGCGCCAGCAGCCCCGGACAGATAAATCAGCCCCAGCATTTT
-	TRBV6-1	TRBJ2-5	-	CASSEEETQYF	TGTGCCAGCAGTGAGGAGGAGACCCAGTACTTC
-	TRBV2	TRBJ2-5	-	CASSYFRAAQETQYF	TGTGCCAGCAGTTACTTTCGAGCAGCGCAAGAGACCCAGTACTTC
TRBD1	TRBV19	TRBJ1-4	-	CASSTSTGGYRNEKLFF	TGTGCCAGTAGTACGAGCACAGGGGGTTACCGGAATGAAAAACTGTTTTTT
TRBD1	TRBV18	TRBJ1-5	-	CASSSGTGIIGLGQPQHF	TGTGCCAGCTCATCCGGGACAGGCATCATCGGTTTAGGTCAGCCCCAGCATTTT
-	TRBV18	TRBJ1-4	-	CASSPGARVETNEKLFF	TGTGCCAGCTCACCGGGGGCCAGGGTGGAAACTAATGAAAAACTGTTTTTT
TRBD1	TRBV2	TRBJ2-5	-	CATDLARGPRETQYF	TGTGCCACCGACCTTGCGAGGGGGCCGCGGGAGACCCAGTACTTC
-	TRBV11-2	TRBJ1-3	-	CASSTAGGVSGNTIYF	TGTGCCAGCAGCACTGCCGGGGGAGTCTCTGGAAACACCATATATTTT
TRBD1	TRBV19	TRBJ2-4	-	CASSMGQGAKNIQYF	TGTGCCAGTAGTATGGGACAGGGGGCCAAAAACATTCAGTACTTC